The following is a T cell receptor beta chain sequence with its context. This clonotype was seen a single time. It lacks a known antigen. No per-base quality is available; no much larger clone lies one base away. On its own, one read is weak support. Ficoll-Paque density gradient centrifugation was the method used to isolate PBMCs. These data come from a study of T-cell memory formation after mild COVID-19 (TCRdb year 2021). At the level of the whole study: Most TCR sequence clusters were specific to one of the two donors. In two donors, T-cell clones that expanded and contracted after mild COVID-19 were followed by sequencing TCRalpha and TCRbeta repertoires longitudinally. Two young, previously healthy adult volunteers made up the cohort, one male and one female.

General study outcomes and caveats: Some responding clones were detected in pre-infection memory, suggesting pre-existing cross-reactive memory T cells joined the SARS-CoV-2 response. Contracting CD4+ clones were located mainly in the CM and EM memory subsets, whereas CD8+ clones were found to be enriched in EMRA. Clones contracting from day 15 to 85 had balanced CD4/CD8 phenotypes, while a second wave expanding from day 15 to 37 was biased towards CD4+. Only two mild cases were covered in the study, and larger cohorts including severe cases with pre-infection samples were considered necessary. SARS-CoV-2 specificity was not confirmed for the second-wave clones peaking on day 37.

The cysteine opens and the phenylalanine closes a CDR3 of 15 amino acids. CDR3 DNA is the only sequence kept; it has 45 bases, read in frame from the first base. The CDR1 and CDR2 encoded by the germline V gene are SGHDT and YYEEEE. Ends trimmed: V by 2 bases, J by 2 bases; bases unmatched to a gene: 6. The instrument given in TCRdb is Illumina NovaSeq 6000. Using 5'RACE with constant-segment primers, TCRalpha and TCRbeta cDNA libraries were constructed, with sample barcodes and unique molecular identifiers added in the process. RNA was extracted from every sample with Trizol reagent. Library amplification was performed in two PCR steps, and a second sample barcode and Illumina TruSeq adapters were introduced in the second step. Sequencing of the libraries was done on an Illumina NovaSeq, producing 2 x 150 bp paired-end reads. As for the original processing: Demultiplexing of reads and collapsing into UMI-guided consensus sequences were performed with migec v1.2.7. With mixcr v2.1.11, UMI consensuses were aligned to TRA and TRB V and J templates and assembled into clonotypes. Expanded or contracted clonotypes were those called significant by both edgeR and NoisET, with noise models trained on biological replicates. For edgeR calls, a false discovery rate-adjusted p below 0.01 and a log2 fold-change threshold of 1 were applied. As an exploratory analysis of dynamics, max-normalized trajectories of the 1000 most abundant clonotypes were examined by PCA with hierarchical clustering. Separately sequenced CD4+ and CD8+ repertoires were used to assign a CD4 or CD8 phenotype to each responding clone. TCRdb redid the processing of the public reads, applying fastp at Q25 and MiXCR, and retained in-frame beta chains. Every distinct CDR3 protein forms one entry, paired with its most common genes and DNA. What appears here as the V and J calls and clone size reflects TCRdb's work, not the paper's. Here the sample has 350,000 to 500,000 distinct CDR3 sequences; 18% occur a single time. Of the sample, roughly 21% falls within the top ten clones.

Sample: PBMCs or a T cell subset sorted from them (not recorded which). The chain was built from TRBV5-6 and TRBJ1-1, with 7 bases aligning to TRBD1. The clonotype originates from a man aged 18 to 29 who had mild COVID-19 (a few samples of this study predate the infection). The sample titles of this study are shuffled in the database, so cell type and time point are left out; the donor was told from shared clones. The CDR3: CASSLQGSVNTEAFF. Here is the DNA: TGTGCCAGCAGCTTACAGGGGTCGGTAAACACTGAAGCTTTCTTT.